These T cell receptor beta chains were read from a single sample in a study of shared clonotypes between healthy human individuals. TCRdb keeps only in-frame clones here, not all; method: immunoSEQ multiplex PCR. The sample holds about 470,000 clones; about four fifths are singletons and the top ten take 13%. The sequenced sample was PBMCs. Every receptor here comes from a middle-aged woman in good health. Some clones in this sample may be carry-over from other donors' samples. Each CDR3 is given with its conserved first and last residue. The order of the fields is D gene, V gene, clone size, J gene, CDR3 protein, CDR3 DNA. A D gene is named only where the DNA matches it firmly. Expanded clones are given a class, and other clones once, few, many or no size at all.

-	TRBV30	-	TRBJ1-3	CAWSYISGQPSGNTIYF	TGTGCCTGGAGTTATATAAGCGGGCAGCCCTCTGGAAACACCATATATTTT
-	TRBV7-9	-	TRBJ2-3	CASSPPPGLRKTDTQYF	TGTGCCAGCAGCCCACCCCCGGGGCTACGAAAGACAGATACGCAGTATTTT
TRBD2	TRBV9	once	TRBJ2-7	CASSPSGLAGVGEQYF	TGTGCCAGCAGCCCTAGCGGGCTAGCGGGAGTGGGCGAGCAGTACTTC
TRBD1	TRBV6-1	-	TRBJ2-7	CASSESGTGGNEQYF	TGTGCCAGCAGTGAGAGCGGGACAGGGGGTAACGAGCAGTACTTC
-	TRBV2	once	TRBJ2-3	CASTGQGPTDTQYF	TGTGCCAGCACGGGCCAGGGGCCCACAGATACGCAGTATTTT
TRBD2	TRBV29-1	-	TRBJ2-5	CSVEDRWGGETQYF	TGCAGCGTTGAAGATCGCTGGGGGGGGGAGACCCAGTACTTC
-	TRBV5-4	-	TRBJ1-1	CASSWGQVNTEAFF	TGTGCCAGCAGCTGGGGACAAGTGAACACTGAAGCTTTCTTT
-	TRBV29-1	-	TRBJ1-1	CSAPAGGGTEAFF	TGCAGCGCCCCAGCCGGGGGGGGCACTGAAGCTTTCTTT
TRBD2	TRBV9	-	TRBJ2-1	CASSALAGPYNEQFF	TGTGCCAGCAGCGCCCTAGCGGGACCGTACAATGAGCAGTTCTTC
TRBD1	TRBV19	-	TRBJ2-5	CASSIPGQGQETQYF	TGTGCCAGTAGTATTCCGGGACAGGGCCAGGAGACCCAGTACTTC
-	TRBV30	-	TRBJ1-1	CAWRVNRATEAFF	TGTGCCTGGAGAGTTAACAGGGCCACTGAAGCTTTCTTT
-	TRBV29-1	-	TRBJ1-1	CSVVRGNPYTEAFF	TGCAGCGTTGTGAGGGGCAATCCCTACACTGAAGCTTTCTTT
-	TRBV30	-	TRBJ2-7	CAWRNPGPPDQDLKTYEQYF	TGTGCCTGGAGAAACCCCGGGCCTCCAGACCAAGACCTGAAAACCTACGAGCAGTACTTC
-	TRBV7-9	-	TRBJ2-1	CASSLGGIYNEQFF	TGTGCCAGCAGCTTAGGAGGCATCTACAATGAGCAGTTCTTC
-	TRBV27	-	TRBJ1-3	CASSPLGGATIYF	TGTGCCAGCAGTCCCCTGGGGGGAGCCACCATATATTTT
TRBD2	TRBV7-2	many	TRBJ2-1	CASSRARVAGYNEQFF	TGTGCCAGCAGCCGCGCCAGGGTAGCGGGCTACAATGAGCAGTTCTTC
-	TRBV6-1	-	TRBJ1-4	CASRHSGGEKLFF	TGTGCCAGCAGACACTCGGGCGGGGAAAAACTGTTTTTT
-	TRBV5-5	-	TRBJ1-5	CASSLGGRIREPQHF	TGTGCCAGCAGCTTGGGAGGACGGATCCGGGAGCCCCAGCATTTT
TRBD1	TRBV19	-	TRBJ2-3	CASSGPTGATDTQYF	TGTGCCAGTAGTGGACCGACAGGGGCGACAGATACGCAGTATTTT
-	TRBV28	few	TRBJ1-2	CASSLGGSYGYTF	TGTGCCAGCAGTTTAGGGGGGTCCTATGGCTACACCTTC
TRBD1	TRBV6-5	-	TRBJ1-5	CASSPGQGSNQPQHF	TGTGCCAGCAGTCCGGGACAGGGTAGCAATCAGCCCCAGCATTTT
-	TRBV5-6	-	TRBJ2-3	CASSVPSSTDTQYF	TGTGCCAGCAGCGTCCCTTCTAGCACAGATACGCAGTATTTT
-	TRBV18	-	TRBJ2-7	CASSPESYEQYF	TGTGCCAGCTCACCGGAGAGCTACGAGCAGTACTTC
-	TRBV6-6	-	TRBJ1-2	CASSYLARKGYTF	TGTGCCAGCAGTTACTTGGCGCGGAAAGGCTACACCTTC
-	TRBV7-9	-	TRBJ2-3	CASSFWFTDTQYF	TGTGCCAGCAGCTTTTGGTTTACAGATACGCAGTATTTT
-	TRBV7-9	-	TRBJ2-2	CASSFGAVEGELFF	TGTGCCAGCAGCTTCGGGGCCGTCGAAGGGGAGCTGTTTTTT
TRBD2	TRBV28	-	TRBJ2-1	CASSPPGLAATNNEQFF	TGTGCCAGCAGCCCACCGGGACTAGCGGCAACGAACAATGAGCAGTTCTTC
-	TRBV4-2	few	TRBJ1-5	CASSQGGRNNQPQHF	TGTGCCAGCAGCCAAGGAGGTCGGAACAATCAGCCCCAGCATTTT
TRBD2	TRBV19	-	TRBJ2-2	CASSIGLAGGGTGELFF	TGTGCCAGTAGTATTGGACTAGCGGGAGGCGGCACCGGGGAGCTGTTTTTT
-	TRBV5-1	-	TRBJ2-6	CASSLISFSGANVLTF	TGCGCCAGCAGCTTGATCTCGTTCTCTGGGGCCAACGTCCTGACTTTC
-	TRBV6-1	-	TRBJ1-2	CASSERDRGGYTF	TGTGCCAGCAGTGAAAGAGACAGAGGAGGCTACACCTTC
-	TRBV5-4	-	TRBJ1-1	CASSLASGPVAEAFF	TGTGCCAGCAGCTTGGCCTCCGGCCCTGTCGCTGAAGCTTTCTTT
-	TRBV2	few	TRBJ2-5	CACLRSDRPLEQYF	TGTGCCTGCCTTAGATCAGACAGGCCGTTGGAGCAGTACTTC
-	TRBV2	-	TRBJ1-4	CASSLGHPGNQKLFF	TGTGCCAGCAGTCTCGGACACCCCGGTAATCAGAAACTGTTTTTT
-	TRBV29-1	-	TRBJ2-5	CSVDLRGETQYF	TGCAGCGTTGACCTAAGGGGAGAGACCCAGTACTTC